The present TCR beta chain was sequenced within a study of blood T cell repertoires in COVID-19. Across the whole study: Acute and convalescent COVID-19 samples came from the United States, Italy and Spain. Sources were T cells, B-cell-depleted T cells, or PBMCs; the material itself was cDNA or gDNA.

Per the original data handling: Quantification of nucleated cells was approximated via reference gene primer amplification. Profiling relied on immunoSEQ multiplex PCR, and the TCRdb table lists in-frame clones only, not all of them. The V and J calls and the clone size are those of that table, but D and trimming were determined from the DNA. Of about 30,000 clones in the sample, under 85% were seen once. This TCR derives from a woman in her sixties or seventies with active or convalescent COVID-19. Sequencing input: peripheral blood.

In DNA form, the CDR3 reads TGTGCCTGGAGTGTTAGTCCGAACACCGGGGAGCTGTTTTTT. Translating gives CAWSVSPNTGELFF. The chain carries TRBV30 and TRBJ2-2; D not resolved. Per the germline V gene, CDR1 is GTSNPN and CDR2 is SVGIG (reference sequence). Trimming shortened V by 0 bases and J by 0 bases, and 5 bases separated the two germline ends. The CDR3 extends over 14 amino acids.